This TCR beta chain was captured in a study of T cells after yellow fever vaccination. V was cut by 6 bases and J by 3 bases, with 11 bases left in between. Germline V lookup: CDR1 GTSNPN, CDR2 SVGIG (reference sequence). The CDR3 has 13 residues. This clonotype came up many times. TCRdb reprocessed the 5' RACE reads with MiXCR, giving one entry per CDR3 protein. Of 25,000 to 35,000 distinct CDR3 sequences in the sample, 4.4% were seen once. The chain joins TRBV30 to TRBJ2-2; tentatively, D is TRBD1 (6 bases). Source: CD8+ T cells sorted from PBMCs, taken 5 days after the yellow fever booster vaccination. This TCR derives from a man between 25 and 39 years old who received the YFV17D yellow fever vaccine. CDR3 loop: CACPRTDTGELFF. The CDR3, as DNA: TGTGCCTGCCCACGGACAGACACCGGGGAGCTGTTTTTT.